This note documents a single TCR beta chain sequence. Measured with immunoSEQ multiplex PCR; TCRdb has only the in-frame clones, and not every one. The sample consists of more than 450,000 clones, around 79% of them appearing once. This sample is drawn from a study of shared clonotypes between healthy human individuals. The healthy adult donors were HIV-negative and reported no recent acute infections or vaccinations. Germline lookup yields CDR1 MDHEN and CDR2 SYDVKM. The CDR3 consists of 16 residues. The chain uses TRBV28 and TRBJ2-5; TRBD2 aligns across 9 bases. The J call is in doubt because the DNA end fits TRBJ2-7 better. The specimen was PBMCs. The receptor comes from a woman aged 40 to 50 in good health. Some clones in this sample may be carry-over from other donors' samples. This chain's CDR3 is CASSPSLAGLSYEQYF. The CDR3 DNA reads TGTGCCAGCAGTCCATCTCTAGCGGGACTCTCCTACGAGCAGTACTTC.